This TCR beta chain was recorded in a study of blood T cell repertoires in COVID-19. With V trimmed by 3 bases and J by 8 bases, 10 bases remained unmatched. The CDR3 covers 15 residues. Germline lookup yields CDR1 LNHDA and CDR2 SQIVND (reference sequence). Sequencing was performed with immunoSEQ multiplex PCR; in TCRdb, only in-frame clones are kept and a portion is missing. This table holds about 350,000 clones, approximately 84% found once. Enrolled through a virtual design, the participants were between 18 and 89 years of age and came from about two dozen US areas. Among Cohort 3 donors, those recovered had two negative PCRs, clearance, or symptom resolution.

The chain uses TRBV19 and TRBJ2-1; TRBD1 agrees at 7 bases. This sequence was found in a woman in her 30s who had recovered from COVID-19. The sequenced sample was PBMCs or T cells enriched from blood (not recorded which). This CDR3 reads CASSITTGLSDEQFF. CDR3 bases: TGTGCCAGTAGTATTACGACAGGGTTATCGGATGAGCAGTTCTTC. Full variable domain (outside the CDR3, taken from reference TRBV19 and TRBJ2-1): DGGITQSPKYLFRKEGQNVTLSCEQNLNHDAMYWYRQDPGQGLRLIYYSQIVNDFQKGDIAEGYSVSREKKESFPLTVTSAQKNPTAFYLCASSITTGLSDEQFFGPGTRLTVL.